This T cell receptor beta chain was documented in a study of human T cells and chemical hapten exposure. Study in general: An approximately 2 cm by approximately 2 cm inner upper arm patch received 2% DPC for sensitization.

This clonotype was counted at least ten times. The time point was: pre-sensitization, week 0. Treatment given: therapeutic diphenylcyclopropenone sensitization with weekly scalp DPC. RNA extraction used unfractionated whole blood as the source of total RNA. Drawing of blood took place ahead of applying each patch test. The CDR3 spans 14 residues. Between the trimmed V and J ends, which lost 3 bases and 2 bases, there was a span of 11 bases. TCRdb itself ran the RACE reads through MiXCR, one entry per CDR3 protein. The table has tens of thousands of distinct CDR3 sequences, roughly 12% seen once. Sample: whole blood, taken in connection with sensitization to the hapten diphenylcyclopropenone (DPC). The TCR was taken from a woman aged 40 to 55 with alopecia areata. Some clones in this sample may be carry-over from other donors' samples. V is TRBV12-3 or TRBV12-4 and J is TRBJ2-7; D is unclear. The CDR3 region has the DNA TGTGCCAGCAGTTTTTATGCCAGGACCTACGAGCAGTACTTC. It specifies CASSFYARTYEQYF.